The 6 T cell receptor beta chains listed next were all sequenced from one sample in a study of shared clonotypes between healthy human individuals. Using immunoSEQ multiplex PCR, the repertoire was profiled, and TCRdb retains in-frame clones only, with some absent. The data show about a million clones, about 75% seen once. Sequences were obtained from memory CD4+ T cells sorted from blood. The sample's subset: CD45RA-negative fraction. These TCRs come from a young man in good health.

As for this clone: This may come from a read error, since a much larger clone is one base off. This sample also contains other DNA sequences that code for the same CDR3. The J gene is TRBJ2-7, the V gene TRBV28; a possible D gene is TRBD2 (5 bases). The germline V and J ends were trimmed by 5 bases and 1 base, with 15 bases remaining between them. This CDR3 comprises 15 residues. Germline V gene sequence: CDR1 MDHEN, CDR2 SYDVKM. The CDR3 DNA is TGTGCCAGCAGTGGGAGAGCTAGCCCATCCTACGAGCAGTACTTC. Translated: CASSGRASPSYEQYF.

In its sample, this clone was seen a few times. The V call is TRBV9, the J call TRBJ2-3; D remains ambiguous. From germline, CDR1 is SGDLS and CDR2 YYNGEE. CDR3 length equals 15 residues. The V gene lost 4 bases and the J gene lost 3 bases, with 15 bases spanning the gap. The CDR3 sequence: CASSPRLSLTDTQYF. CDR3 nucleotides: TGTGCCAGCAGCCCCCGCCTCTCATTGACAGATACGCAGTATTTT. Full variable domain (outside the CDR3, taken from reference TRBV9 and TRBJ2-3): DSGVTQTPKHLITATGQRVTLRCSPRSGDLSVYWYQQSLDQGLQFLIQYYNGEERAKGNILERFSAQQFPDLHSELNLSSLELGDSALYFCASSPRLSLTDTQYFGPGTRLTVL.

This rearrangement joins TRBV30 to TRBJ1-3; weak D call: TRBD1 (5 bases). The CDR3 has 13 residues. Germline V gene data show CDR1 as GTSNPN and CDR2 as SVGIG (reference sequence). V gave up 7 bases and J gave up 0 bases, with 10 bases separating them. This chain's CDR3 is CAFGGGSGNTIYF. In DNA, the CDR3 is TGTGCCTTCGGCGGGGGCTCTGGAAACACCATATATTTT.

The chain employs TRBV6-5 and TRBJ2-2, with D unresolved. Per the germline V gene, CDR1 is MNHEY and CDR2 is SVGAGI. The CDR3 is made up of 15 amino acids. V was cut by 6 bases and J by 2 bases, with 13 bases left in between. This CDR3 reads CASRTPAPNTGELFF. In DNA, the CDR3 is TGTGCCAGCAGGACCCCAGCGCCTAACACCGGGGAGCTGTTTTTT.

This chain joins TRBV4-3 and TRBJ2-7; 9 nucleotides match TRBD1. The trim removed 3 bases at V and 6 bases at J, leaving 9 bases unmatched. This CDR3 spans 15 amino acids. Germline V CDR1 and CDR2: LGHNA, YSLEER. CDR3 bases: TGCGCCAGCAGCCAGGGGACAGGGCCCCTGGGCGAGCAGTACTTC. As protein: CASSQGTGPLGEQYF.

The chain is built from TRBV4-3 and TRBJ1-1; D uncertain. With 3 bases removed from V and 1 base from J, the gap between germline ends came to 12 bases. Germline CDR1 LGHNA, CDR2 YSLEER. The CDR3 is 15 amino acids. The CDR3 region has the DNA TGCGCCAGCAGCCACTTTATTGGGCGGAACACTGAAGCTTTCTTT. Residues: CASSHFIGRNTEAFF.